This T cell receptor beta chain comes out of a study of control samples from healthy donors and cancer patients. CDR3 length: 17 residues. CDR1 is SEHNR and CDR2 is FQNEAQ in the germline V gene (reference sequence). The V end was cut by 5 bases, the J end by 0 bases, with 17 bases between. Libraries were prepared by immunoSEQ multiplex PCR; TCRdb keeps only in-frame clonotypes and omits some of them. The repertoire holds approximately 30,000 clones, with approximately 94% as singletons. Sample: blood. The chain recombines TRBV7-9 with TRBJ1-3, with D maybe TRBD1 (5 bases). This receptor was identified in a man aged 55 to 70 in good health. The CDR3 reads CASSPPRDVRSGNTIYF. CDR3 sequence (DNA): TGTGCCAGCAGCCCACCCAGGGACGTTCGCTCTGGAAACACCATATATTTT. The entire variable domain, with the rest obtained from reference TRBV7-9 and TRBJ1-3, is as follows: DTGVSQNPRHKITKRGQNVTFRCDPISEHNRLYWYRQTLGQGPEFLTYFQNEAQLEKSRLLSDRFSAERPKGSFSTLEIQRTEQGDSAMYLCASSPPRDVRSGNTIYFGEGSWLTVV.